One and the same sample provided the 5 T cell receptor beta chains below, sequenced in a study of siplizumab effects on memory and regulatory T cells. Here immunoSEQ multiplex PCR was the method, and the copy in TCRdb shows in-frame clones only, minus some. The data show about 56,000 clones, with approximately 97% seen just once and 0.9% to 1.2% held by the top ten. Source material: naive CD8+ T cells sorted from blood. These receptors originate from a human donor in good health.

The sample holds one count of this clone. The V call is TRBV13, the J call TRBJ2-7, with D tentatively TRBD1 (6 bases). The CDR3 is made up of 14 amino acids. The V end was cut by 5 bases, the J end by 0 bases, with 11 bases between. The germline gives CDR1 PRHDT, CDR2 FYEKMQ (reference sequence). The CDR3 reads CASSPDRNSYEQYF. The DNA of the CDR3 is TGTGCCAGCAGCCCAGACAGGAACTCCTACGAGCAGTACTTC.

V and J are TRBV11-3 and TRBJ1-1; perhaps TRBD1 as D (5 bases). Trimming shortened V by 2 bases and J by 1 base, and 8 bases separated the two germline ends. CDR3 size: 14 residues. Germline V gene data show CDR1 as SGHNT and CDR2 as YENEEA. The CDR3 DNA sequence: TGTGCCAGCAGCTTAAGGGGTCCGAACACTGAAGCTTTCTTT. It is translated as CASSLRGPNTEAFF.

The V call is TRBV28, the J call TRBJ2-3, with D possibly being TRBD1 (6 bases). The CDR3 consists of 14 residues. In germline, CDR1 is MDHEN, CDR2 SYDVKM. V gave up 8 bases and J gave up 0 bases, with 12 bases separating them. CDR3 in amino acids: CASLSDRSTDTQYF. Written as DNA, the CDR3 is TGTGCCAGCCTATCCGACAGGAGCACAGATACGCAGTATTTT.

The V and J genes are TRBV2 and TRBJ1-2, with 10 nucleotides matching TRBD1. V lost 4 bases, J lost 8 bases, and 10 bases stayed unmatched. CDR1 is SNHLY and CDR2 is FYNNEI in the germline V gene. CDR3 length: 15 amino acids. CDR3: CASSGVRGTGDGYTF. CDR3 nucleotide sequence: TGTGCCAGCAGTGGGGTCCGCGGGACAGGGGACGGCTACACCTTC.

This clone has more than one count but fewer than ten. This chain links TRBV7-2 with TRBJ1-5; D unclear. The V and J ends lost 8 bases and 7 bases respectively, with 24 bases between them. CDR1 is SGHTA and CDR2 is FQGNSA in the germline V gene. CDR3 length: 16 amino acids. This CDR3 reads CASGPSDQPMGQPQHF. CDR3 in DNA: TGTGCCAGCGGCCCCAGTGACCAGCCTATGGGACAGCCCCAGCATTTT.